This is a list of T cell receptor beta chains from one sample in a study of graft-versus-host responses after intestinal transplantation. Sequencing used immunoSEQ multiplex PCR; TCRdb keeps in-frame clones, though not all of them. The sample has 8,000 to 9,000 clones; over 25% are singletons. The sample consisted of alloreactive CD4+ T cells from a mixed lymphocyte reaction culture, taken before intestinal transplant. Receptor source: a human patient who received an intestinal transplant. Both conserved end residues are part of each CDR3. The D gene is left open where the match is weak. Rows may omit the clone size; those that give it use once, few, many or a size class.

clone size: -
J gene: TRBJ2-2
D gene: TRBD1
V gene: TRBV19
CDR3 protein: CASSIGTSGGTGELFF
CDR3 DNA: TGTGCCAGTAGTATCGGAACATCAGGGGGTACCGGGGAGCTGTTTTTT

clone size: few
J gene: TRBJ1-5
D gene: TRBD1
V gene: TRBV28
CDR3 protein: CASSLQGDQPQHF
CDR3 DNA: TGTGCCAGCAGTCTACAGGGGGATCAGCCCCAGCATTTT

clone size: -
J gene: TRBJ2-1
D gene: -
V gene: TRBV4-2
CDR3 protein: CASSQVASSYNEQFF
CDR3 DNA: TGTGCCAGCAGCCAAGTAGCTAGCTCCTACAATGAGCAGTTCTTC

clone size: few
J gene: TRBJ1-2
D gene: TRBD1
V gene: TRBV4-1
CDR3 protein: CASSPNRGPGGYTF
CDR3 DNA: TGTGCCAGCAGTCCTAACAGGGGGCCGGGTGGCTACACCTTC

clone size: medium-sized
J gene: TRBJ2-7
D gene: TRBD1
V gene: TRBV5-1
CDR3 protein: CASTLAGDRYGEQYF
CDR3 DNA: TGCGCCAGCACCCTTGCTGGGGACAGGTACGGCGAGCAGTACTTC

clone size: medium-sized
J gene: TRBJ2-1
D gene: -
V gene: TRBV12-5
CDR3 protein: CASGPSSYNEQFF
CDR3 DNA: TGTGCTAGTGGACCGAGCTCCTACAATGAGCAGTTCTTC

clone size: medium-sized
J gene: TRBJ2-1
D gene: TRBD2
V gene: TRBV7-8
CDR3 protein: CASSPLAGAYNEQFF
CDR3 DNA: TGTGCCAGCAGCCCTCTAGCGGGGGCCTACAATGAGCAGTTCTTC

clone size: few
J gene: TRBJ1-1
D gene: -
V gene: TRBV18
CDR3 protein: CASSSKTGTEAFF
CDR3 DNA: TGTGCCAGCTCATCTAAAACGGGCACTGAAGCTTTCTTT

clone size: -
J gene: TRBJ2-7
D gene: TRBD2
V gene: TRBV5-6
CDR3 protein: CASSLPWGGSPLEQYF
CDR3 DNA: TGTGCCAGCAGCTTACCTTGGGGAGGGTCCCCTCTCGAGCAGTACTTC

clone size: -
J gene: TRBJ2-7
D gene: -
V gene: TRBV28
CDR3 protein: CASTPGEGGYYEQYF
CDR3 DNA: TGTGCCAGCACCCCGGGGGAAGGGGGCTACTACGAGCAGTACTTC

clone size: -
J gene: TRBJ2-1
D gene: TRBD2
V gene: TRBV6-1
CDR3 protein: CASSRTSNEQFF
CDR3 DNA: TGTGCCAGCAGCCGGACTAGTAATGAGCAGTTCTTC

clone size: few
J gene: TRBJ2-1
D gene: TRBD1
V gene: TRBV5-1
CDR3 protein: CASSLEAGQGGDNEQFF
CDR3 DNA: TGCGCCAGCAGCTTGGAGGCGGGACAGGGGGGGGACAATGAGCAGTTCTTC

clone size: -
J gene: TRBJ1-2
D gene: TRBD1
V gene: TRBV6-5
CDR3 protein: CASSYSRDSRYGYTF
CDR3 DNA: TGTGCCAGCAGTTACTCACGGGACAGCCGATATGGCTACACCTTC

clone size: medium-sized
J gene: TRBJ1-6
D gene: TRBD1
V gene: TRBV5-1
CDR3 protein: CASSPDRESSPLHF
CDR3 DNA: TGCGCCAGCAGCCCCGACAGGGAATCTTCACCCCTCCACTTT

clone size: -
J gene: TRBJ2-2
D gene: -
V gene: TRBV6-5
CDR3 protein: CASSYGSAGELFF
CDR3 DNA: TGTGCCAGCAGTTACGGCTCCGCCGGGGAGCTGTTTTTT

clone size: -
J gene: TRBJ2-1
D gene: TRBD1
V gene: TRBV30
CDR3 protein: CAWGTGGMVNEQFF
CDR3 DNA: TGTGCCTGGGGGACAGGGGGAATGGTCAATGAGCAGTTCTTC

clone size: -
J gene: TRBJ2-3
D gene: TRBD2
V gene: TRBV7-8
CDR3 protein: CASSRTLSRTSGLTDTQYF
CDR3 DNA: TGTGCCAGCAGCCGTACTCTCTCAAGGACTAGCGGACTCACAGATACGCAGTATTTT

clone size: -
J gene: TRBJ2-5
D gene: TRBD1
V gene: TRBV5-1
CDR3 protein: CASSWDRGQETQYF
CDR3 DNA: TGCGCCAGCAGCTGGGACAGGGGTCAAGAGACCCAGTACTTC

clone size: few
J gene: TRBJ1-1
D gene: -
V gene: TRBV7-8
CDR3 protein: CASRLSGLGGTEAFF
CDR3 DNA: TGTGCCAGCAGGCTTAGTGGGCTGGGGGGTACTGAAGCTTTCTTT

clone size: medium-sized
J gene: TRBJ1-2
D gene: TRBD1
V gene: TRBV19
CDR3 protein: CASTATGVYGYTF
CDR3 DNA: TGTGCCAGTACCGCGACAGGGGTCTATGGCTACACCTTC

clone size: few
J gene: TRBJ2-1
D gene: TRBD2
V gene: TRBV19
CDR3 protein: CASSKTSGGYNEQFF
CDR3 DNA: TGTGCCAGTAGTAAGACTAGCGGGGGGTACAATGAGCAGTTCTTC

clone size: few
J gene: TRBJ1-1
D gene: TRBD1
V gene: TRBV7-8
CDR3 protein: CASSPGQGNTEAFF
CDR3 DNA: TGTGCCAGCAGCCCCGGACAGGGGAACACTGAAGCTTTCTTT

clone size: medium-sized
J gene: TRBJ1-5
D gene: -
V gene: TRBV28
CDR3 protein: CASSFNFQEPQHF
CDR3 DNA: TGTGCCAGCAGTTTTAACTTTCAAGAGCCCCAGCATTTT

clone size: medium-sized
J gene: TRBJ2-2
D gene: TRBD2
V gene: TRBV7-6
CDR3 protein: CASSSQAGGTGELFF
CDR3 DNA: TGTGCCAGCAGCTCACAAGCGGGGGGCACCGGGGAGCTGTTTTTT

clone size: few
J gene: TRBJ2-3
D gene: TRBD2
V gene: TRBV2
CDR3 protein: CASSPLTSGGTDTQYF
CDR3 DNA: TGTGCCAGCAGTCCCTTGACTAGCGGGGGCACAGATACGCAGTATTTT

clone size: -
J gene: TRBJ2-1
D gene: TRBD2
V gene: TRBV4-2
CDR3 protein: CASSQLAGGPGNEQFF
CDR3 DNA: TGTGCCAGCAGCCAACTAGCGGGGGGGCCAGGCAATGAGCAGTTCTTC

clone size: few
J gene: TRBJ1-1
D gene: -
V gene: TRBV28
CDR3 protein: CASRGRLSNTEAFF
CDR3 DNA: TGTGCCAGCAGGGGCAGGCTTTCCAACACTGAAGCTTTCTTT

clone size: -
J gene: TRBJ1-1
D gene: -
V gene: TRBV9
CDR3 protein: CASSVVGGGNTEAFF
CDR3 DNA: TGTGCCAGCAGCGTAGTTGGCGGTGGGAACACTGAAGCTTTCTTT

clone size: few
J gene: TRBJ1-5
D gene: -
V gene: TRBV4-2
CDR3 protein: CASSQAGQPQHF
CDR3 DNA: TGTGCCAGCAGCCAAGCAGGTCAGCCCCAGCATTTT

clone size: medium-sized
J gene: TRBJ2-7
D gene: TRBD1
V gene: TRBV7-2
CDR3 protein: CASSQTGTVPSYEQYF
CDR3 DNA: TGTGCCAGCAGCCAAACCGGGACAGTCCCCTCCTACGAGCAGTACTTC

clone size: once
J gene: TRBJ2-3
D gene: TRBD2
V gene: TRBV4-1
CDR3 protein: CASSHTGTSGGVWDTQYF
CDR3 DNA: TGCGCCAGCAGCCACACCGGGACTAGCGGGGGGGTTTGGGATACGCAGTATTTT

clone size: -
J gene: TRBJ1-2
D gene: -
V gene: TRBV5-1
CDR3 protein: CASSLGGADYGYTF
CDR3 DNA: TGCGCCAGCAGCTTGGGGGGCGCAGACTATGGCTACACCTTC

clone size: -
J gene: TRBJ2-2
D gene: TRBD1
V gene: TRBV28
CDR3 protein: CASSSYTGAGELFF
CDR3 DNA: TGTGCCAGCAGTTCGTATACAGGGGCCGGGGAGCTGTTTTTT

clone size: few
J gene: TRBJ1-5
D gene: TRBD1
V gene: TRBV28
CDR3 protein: CASDRGQDQPQHF
CDR3 DNA: TGTGCCAGCGACAGGGGGCAGGATCAGCCCCAGCATTTT

clone size: -
J gene: TRBJ1-4
D gene: -
V gene: TRBV2
CDR3 protein: CASTWRIDGPGDEKLFF
CDR3 DNA: TGTGCCAGCACCTGGCGGATAGACGGGCCCGGGGATGAAAAACTGTTTTTT

clone size: few
J gene: TRBJ1-1
D gene: -
V gene: TRBV6-6
CDR3 protein: CASSYSCRGSTTEAFF
CDR3 DNA: TGTGCCAGCAGTTACTCGTGTAGGGGGTCAACAACTGAAGCTTTCTTT

clone size: -
J gene: TRBJ2-5
D gene: -
V gene: TRBV30
CDR3 protein: CARGAPRGETQYF
CDR3 DNA: TGTGCCCGGGGGGCGCCTAGGGGGGAGACCCAGTACTTC

clone size: few
J gene: TRBJ2-3
D gene: TRBD2
V gene: TRBV6-5
CDR3 protein: CASKTSGARTDTQYF
CDR3 DNA: TGTGCCAGCAAAACTAGCGGGGCCCGCACAGATACGCAGTATTTT

clone size: few
J gene: TRBJ1-4
D gene: TRBD1
V gene: TRBV6-1
CDR3 protein: CASSERDSNEKLFF
CDR3 DNA: TGTGCCAGCAGTGAACGGGACAGCAATGAAAAACTGTTTTTT

clone size: -
J gene: TRBJ1-1
D gene: TRBD1
V gene: TRBV7-8
CDR3 protein: CASSLYRQGGTEAFF
CDR3 DNA: TGTGCCAGCAGCCTATACAGACAGGGTGGAACTGAAGCTTTCTTT

clone size: -
J gene: TRBJ1-4
D gene: -
V gene: TRBV28
CDR3 protein: CASLEGEKLFF
CDR3 DNA: TGTGCCAGTCTGGAGGGTGAAAAACTGTTTTTT

clone size: -
J gene: TRBJ2-3
D gene: -
V gene: TRBV5-4
CDR3 protein: CASSLALARTDTQYF
CDR3 DNA: TGTGCCAGCAGCTTGGCCCTGGCCCGCACAGATACGCAGTATTTT

clone size: few
J gene: TRBJ2-5
D gene: TRBD1
V gene: TRBV28
CDR3 protein: CASDRQGVGTQYF
CDR3 DNA: TGTGCCAGTGATCGACAGGGGGTAGGGACCCAGTACTTC

clone size: few
J gene: TRBJ1-5
D gene: -
V gene: TRBV11-2
CDR3 protein: CASAREGNQPQHF
CDR3 DNA: TGTGCCAGCGCCCGGGAGGGTAATCAGCCCCAGCATTTT

clone size: few
J gene: TRBJ1-4
D gene: -
V gene: TRBV28
CDR3 protein: CASSPGGNEKLFF
CDR3 DNA: TGTGCCAGCAGTCCGGGTGGGAATGAAAAACTGTTTTTT

clone size: -
J gene: TRBJ2-7
D gene: -
V gene: TRBV6-4
CDR3 protein: CASSVDGSGTYEQYF
CDR3 DNA: TGTGCCAGCAGTGTGGATGGTAGCGGAACTTACGAGCAGTACTTC

clone size: -
J gene: TRBJ2-3
D gene: -
V gene: TRBV28
CDR3 protein: CASSSPGEGTDTQYF
CDR3 DNA: TGTGCCAGCTCGAGTCCCGGGGAGGGCACAGATACGCAGTATTTT

clone size: medium-sized
J gene: TRBJ1-1
D gene: TRBD1
V gene: TRBV5-6
CDR3 protein: CASCRGQGDTEAFF
CDR3 DNA: TGTGCCAGCTGCCGCGGACAGGGGGACACTGAAGCTTTCTTT

clone size: -
J gene: TRBJ1-1
D gene: -
V gene: TRBV19
CDR3 protein: CASSTGLGNTEAFF
CDR3 DNA: TGTGCCAGTAGTACGGGACTGGGGAACACTGAAGCTTTCTTT

clone size: -
J gene: TRBJ2-1
D gene: -
V gene: TRBV6-6
CDR3 protein: CASSYSGLGDNEQFF
CDR3 DNA: TGTGCCAGCAGTTACTCGGGACTCGGTGACAATGAGCAGTTCTTC

clone size: -
J gene: TRBJ2-3
D gene: TRBD2
V gene: TRBV18
CDR3 protein: CASSPWIGSAGAIDTQYF
CDR3 DNA: TGTGCCAGCTCACCATGGATCGGTTCGGCGGGAGCCATAGATACGCAGTATTTT

clone size: few
J gene: TRBJ2-6
D gene: TRBD1
V gene: TRBV6-1
CDR3 protein: CASRTGGAGANVLTF
CDR3 DNA: TGTGCCAGCAGGACAGGGGGCGCTGGGGCCAACGTCCTGACTTTC

clone size: medium-sized
J gene: TRBJ1-5
D gene: TRBD1
V gene: TRBV28
CDR3 protein: CASSPTGNNQPQHF
CDR3 DNA: TGTGCCAGCAGTCCGACAGGGAACAATCAGCCCCAGCATTTT

clone size: few
J gene: TRBJ1-4
D gene: TRBD1
V gene: TRBV5-4
CDR3 protein: CASSASGGATNEKLFF
CDR3 DNA: TGTGCCAGCAGCGCCTCAGGGGGCGCCACTAATGAAAAACTGTTTTTT